Below, 28 T cell receptor beta chains from the same sample are listed, as sequenced in a study of cytomegalovirus exposure and HLA in healthy donors. The PCR employed 60 Vbeta primers together with 13 Jbeta primers. Sequencing was performed with immunoSEQ multiplex PCR; in TCRdb, only in-frame clones are kept and a portion is missing. The sample yields under 200,000 clones, 70% to 80% seen once. Material: PBMCs. Receptor source: a man between 50 and 59 years old in good health and CMV-seropositive.

This clone has more than one count but fewer than ten. J is TRBJ2-2 and V is TRBV9; TRBD1 matches 10 bases. The trim removed 5 bases at V and 4 bases at J, leaving 5 bases unmatched. Per germline, CDR1 SGDLS and CDR2 YYNGEE. The CDR3 consists of 15 residues. The CDR3 spells CASSWGQGTTGELFF. For the CDR3, the DNA is TGTGCCAGCAGTTGGGGACAGGGGACCACCGGGGAGCTGTTTTTT.

CDR3 amino acids: CASTKRGGGSQETQYF. The CDR3 bases are TGTGCCAGCACCAAACGAGGCGGGGGCTCTCAAGAGACCCAGTACTTC. The chain couples TRBV6-6 to TRBJ2-5, with a possible D match to TRBD2 (7 bases). Germline lookup yields CDR1 MNHNY and CDR2 SVGAGI (reference sequence). The V end was cut by 7 bases, the J end by 2 bases, with 20 bases between. The CDR3 is 16 residues long.

In regard to this clone: This sample also contains other DNA sequences that code for the same CDR3. The chain combines TRBV6-5 with TRBJ2-5; possibly TRBD1 for D (7 bases). Germline lookup yields CDR1 MNHEY and CDR2 SVGAGI. V lost 5 bases to trimming and J lost 10 bases, with 20 bases between them. There are 14 residues in the CDR3. For the CDR3, the DNA is TGTGCCAGCAGTAAGCCGGGGCAGGGGGGAAACCAGTACTTC. As protein: CASSKPGQGGNQYF.

This clone was seen just once. The V and J genes are TRBV13 and TRBJ2-1; D unclear. V was pared by 0 bases and J by 12 bases, with 6 bases between. Germline V lookup: CDR1 PRHDT, CDR2 FYEKMQ (reference sequence). The CDR3 is 11 residues long. The DNA for the CDR3 is TGTGCCAGCAGCTTAGGGACATTGCAGTTCTTC. This gives the protein CASSLGTLQFF.

The chain recombines TRBV30 with TRBJ2-6, with TRBD1 identical over 8 bases. The junction had 7 bases not matched to a gene; V was cut back by 3 bases and J by 0 bases. The CDR3 has 17 residues. The germline CDR1 and CDR2 sequences are GTSNPN and SVGIG (reference sequence). The CDR3, as DNA: TGTGCCTGGAGGGGGACAGGCCTTCCCTCTGGGGCCAACGTCCTGACTTTC. It encodes CAWRGTGLPSGANVLTF.

The count of this clone is one. V gene TRBV7-9 combines with J gene TRBJ2-7; 7 nucleotides match TRBD1. This CDR3 is 17 amino acids long. Germline V CDR1 and CDR2: SEHNR, FQNEAQ (reference sequence). V lost 1 base to trimming and J lost 3 bases; unmatched junction nucleotides: 12. The CDR3 protein is CASSLGVGDRADYEQYF. The CDR3 coding sequence is TGTGCCAGCAGCTTAGGAGTTGGCGACAGGGCCGACTACGAGCAGTACTTC.

The rearrangement joins TRBV10-3 to TRBJ1-1; the D is unclear. Deletions cut 0 bases from V and 0 bases from J, with 14 bases between. From germline, CDR1 is ENHRY and CDR2 SYGVKD. The CDR3 has 17 amino acids. The CDR3 DNA reads TGTGCCATCAGTGAGTCGCGAAGTTCTACGGTGAACACTGAAGCTTTCTTT. Amino acid sequence: CAISESRSSTVNTEAFF.

The chain has TRBV5-6 and TRBJ2-5, with no clear D. The J call could be wrong; TRBJ2-7 is a better fit for the DNA end. This CDR3 has 15 amino acids. The V gene's germline CDR1 is SGHDT and CDR2 YYEEEE. The CDR3 nucleotides read TGTGCCAGCAGCCCCCTTGTCGTGGAGTCCTACGAGCAGTACTTC. It translates to CASSPLVVESYEQYF.

The chain links TRBV6-5 to TRBJ2-5, with TRBD1 as a possible D gene (5 bases). The ends were cut back, 0 bases at V and 4 bases at J, with 6 bases in the middle. Per germline, CDR1 MNHEY and CDR2 SVGAGI. This CDR3 has 13 amino acids. Here the CDR3 reads CASSYSGRETQYF. CDR3 bases: TGTGCCAGCAGTTACTCGGGGCGAGAGACCCAGTACTTC.

The rearrangement links TRBV9 to TRBJ2-5; 7 bases map to TRBD2. The V gene end was trimmed by 2 bases and the J gene end by 4 bases; junction bases not matched to a gene: 11. The CDR3 spans 16 residues. CDR1 and CDR2 (germline): SGDLS, YYNGEE. The CDR3 region is CASSVGGGWAGETQYF. The CDR3 DNA reads as TGTGCCAGCAGCGTGGGGGGGGGATGGGCGGGAGAGACCCAGTACTTC.

The V gene is TRBV7-9, the J gene TRBJ2-7; a possible D gene is TRBD1 (6 bases). CDR1 and CDR2 from the germline V gene are SEHNR and FQNEAQ (reference sequence). The V and J ends lost 0 bases and 1 base respectively, with 19 bases between them. The CDR3 has 18 residues. The CDR3 DNA reads as TGTGCCAGCAGCTTAGCCCTTACTACAGGGCCCATATCCTACGAGCAGTACTTC. Translating gives CASSLALTTGPISYEQYF.

The chain links TRBV11-2 to TRBJ1-1; D is ambiguous. V was cut by 4 bases and J by 7 bases, with 7 bases left in between. From germline, CDR1 is SGHAT and CDR2 FQNNGV. The CDR3 length is 11 residues. The CDR3 bases are TGTGCCAGCAGCTCGGGGATTGAAGCTTTCTTT. This translates into CASSSGIEAFF.

This sequence joins TRBV4-3 and TRBJ2-7; TRBD2 matches at 9 bases. The CDR3 has 16 amino acids. V was clipped by 0 bases and J by 1 base; unmatched bases: 4. Germline V gene data show CDR1 as LGHNA and CDR2 as YSLEER. CDR3 DNA: TGCGCCAGCAGCCAAGAGATTAGCGGGGGATCCTACGAGCAGTACTTC. This translates into CASSQEISGGSYEQYF.

This clone was recorded once. The gene calls are TRBV6-5 and TRBJ1-2; TRBD1 is a possible D gene (5 bases). From germline, CDR1 is MNHEY and CDR2 SVGAGI. The CDR3 loop spans 12 amino acids. Trimming shortened V by 7 bases and J by 5 bases, and 11 bases separated the two germline ends. CDR3 amino acids: CASTPGRYGYTF. In nucleotides, the CDR3 is TGTGCCAGCACCCCAGGGAGGTATGGCTACACCTTC.

The J gene is TRBJ2-3, the V gene TRBV7-2; TRBD1 is a possible D gene (6 bases). Between the trimmed V and J ends, which lost 5 bases and 2 bases, there was a span of 14 bases. CDR1 SGHTA and CDR2 FQGNSA come from the germline V gene. The CDR3 is 15 amino acids. CDR3 loop: CASSPQTGVTDTQYF. The CDR3 DNA reads TGTGCCAGCAGCCCGCAGACAGGTGTCACAGATACGCAGTATTTT. Full variable domain (rest looked up from reference TRBV7-2 and TRBJ2-3): GAGVSQSPSNKVTEKGKDVELRCDPISGHTALYWYRQSLGQGLEFLIYFQGNSAPDKSGLPSDRFSAERTGGSVSTLTIQRTQQEDSAVYLCASSPQTGVTDTQYFGPGTRLTVL.

The chain is built from TRBV5-1 and TRBJ2-2; 7 bases agree with TRBD2. Per the germline V gene, CDR1 is SGHRS and CDR2 is YFSETQ. There are 16 residues in the CDR3. Losses at the gene ends were 2 bases for V and 6 bases for J; bases not matched to a gene: 10. Written as DNA, the CDR3 is TGCGCCAGCAGCTTTCTTAACGGGGGGTCGTCCGGGGAGCTGTTTTTT. It encodes CASSFLNGGSSGELFF.

V is TRBV27 and J is TRBJ2-7; maybe TRBD1 (6 bases). The germline V gene encodes CDR1 MNHEY and CDR2 SMNVEV (reference sequence). Trimming stripped 5 bases from V and 3 bases from J, with 14 bases between. The CDR3 runs 14 residues. The CDR3 region has the DNA TGTGCCAGCAGTATCAGCGACAGGTACTACGAGCAGTACTTC. Protein: CASSISDRYYEQYF.

The chain links TRBV10-2 to TRBJ2-4, with D tentatively TRBD2 (5 bases). With 6 bases removed from V and 0 bases from J, the gap between germline ends came to 12 bases. This CDR3 has 15 amino acids. CDR1 is WSHSY, CDR2 SAAADI, per germline. DNA for the CDR3: TGCGCCAGCAGGTTAGCGAATCTAGCCAAAAACATTCAGTACTTC. Protein: CASRLANLAKNIQYF.

This clone has just a few counts. This rearrangement joins TRBV7-2 to TRBJ1-5, with TRBD1 matching over 8 bases. V shed 5 bases and J 9 bases; nucleotides not matched to a gene: 12. Germline assignment: CDR1 SGHTA and CDR2 FQGNSA. The CDR3 runs 15 residues. The CDR3 region is CASSGGTGGRGPQHF. Here the CDR3 DNA reads TGTGCCAGCAGCGGCGGGACAGGAGGCCGGGGGCCCCAGCATTTT.

The J gene is TRBJ2-5, the V gene TRBV5-1; the match to TRBD2 covers 16 bases. V lost 3 bases, J lost 4 bases, and 6 bases stayed unmatched. Germline CDR1 SGHRS, CDR2 YFSETQ. CDR3 length: 17 amino acids. The CDR3 DNA is TGCGCCAGCAGCTCTGGGACTAGCGGGGGGGCCGTAGAGACCCAGTACTTC. This encodes CASSSGTSGGAVETQYF.

This chain joins TRBV7-2 and TRBJ2-7, with 9 bases matching TRBD1. The CDR3 loop spans 14 amino acids. The V gene's germline CDR1 is SGHTA and CDR2 FQGNSA. J gave up 9 bases and V 5 bases, and 11 bases lay outside the gene matches. The CDR3 region is CASSPGTGRGRQYF. The CDR3 nucleotides read TGTGCCAGCAGCCCTGGGACAGGGCGGGGCCGGCAGTACTTC. The full variable domain, completed using reference TRBV7-2 and TRBJ2-7, is GAGVSQSPSNKVTEKGKDVELRCDPISGHTALYWYRQSLGQGLEFLIYFQGNSAPDKSGLPSDRFSAERTGGSVSTLTIQRTQQEDSAVYLCASSPGTGRGRQYFGPGTRLTVT.

This CDR3 is CSALDSLTEKLFF. The CDR3 nucleotides read TGCAGCGCCCTGGACAGTCTAACTGAAAAACTGTTTTTT. The chain is built from TRBV29-1 and TRBJ1-4, with a weak D call TRBD1 (6 bases). CDR3 length: 13 residues. Trimming cost V 7 bases and J 7 bases, with 16 bases left between them. The germline CDR1 and CDR2 sequences are SQVTM and ANQGSEA.

The rearrangement joins TRBV7-8 to TRBJ1-5; 7 positions match TRBD1. The J segment lost 2 bases and the V segment lost 5 bases, leaving 6 bases of the junction unmatched. The CDR3 contains 15 residues. Germline loops: CDR1 SGHVS, CDR2 FQNEAQ. The CDR3 DNA reads as TGTGCCAGCAGCCCCCCCGGACAGGGCAATCAGCCCCAGCATTTT. Translating it yields CASSPPGQGNQPQHF.

This sequence joins TRBV9 and TRBJ2-5, with 7 bases lining up with TRBD1. Germline CDR1 is SGDLS and CDR2 is YYNGEE. The CDR3 loop spans 13 amino acids. Losses at the gene ends were 7 bases for V and 2 bases for J; bases not matched to a gene: 5. The CDR3 here is CASSGQPQETQYF. The CDR3 DNA sequence: TGTGCCAGCTCGGGACAGCCACAAGAGACCCAGTACTTC.

This clone was counted only a few times. V and J are TRBV19 and TRBJ2-7, with 12 bases fitting TRBD2. This CDR3 is built from 17 residues. Germline loops: CDR1 LNHDA, CDR2 SQIVND (reference sequence). The trim removed 7 bases at V and 6 bases at J, leaving 16 bases unmatched. The CDR3 protein is CASTPSGGAGILSEQYF. CDR3 bases: TGTGCCAGTACCCCTAGCGGGGGGGCCGGGATCCTTTCCGAGCAGTACTTC.

V gene TRBV11-2 combines with J gene TRBJ1-2; TRBD1 matches at 9 bases. In germline, CDR1 is SGHAT, CDR2 FQNNGV. V shed 4 bases and J 5 bases; nucleotides not matched to a gene: 17. The CDR3 is 18 amino acids. The CDR3 loop reads CASSSRGGQGPIKYGYTF. In DNA, the CDR3 is TGTGCCAGCAGCTCTAGGGGTGGACAGGGGCCTATTAAATATGGCTACACCTTC.

In its sample, this clone was seen once. The junction departs from the called germline gene at one end, perhaps through a read error. The genes are TRBV25-1 and TRBJ2-2; maybe TRBD2 (5 bases). The germline V gene has CDR1 MGHDK and CDR2 SYGVNS. The CDR3 extends over 13 amino acids. The chain's CDR3 is CASSVTWTGELVF. CDR3 nucleotides: TGTGCCAGCAGTGTCACCTGGACCGGGGAGCTGGTTTTT.

V usage is TRBV27 and J usage is TRBJ2-1, with D maybe TRBD2 (5 bases). In germline, CDR1 is MNHEY, CDR2 SMNVEV (reference sequence). This CDR3 spans 15 amino acids. V was trimmed by 2 bases and J by 0 bases, leaving 8 bases between them. CDR3 loop: CASSLGLSSYNEQFF. The DNA for the CDR3 is TGTGCCAGCAGTTTAGGACTGAGCTCCTACAATGAGCAGTTCTTC.